These T cell receptor beta chains were read from a single sample in a study of T-cell reconstitution after alpha-beta-depleted transplantation in children. TCRdb redid the calling of the PCR reads with MiXCR, one entry per CDR3 protein. Altogether some 200,000 distinct CDR3 sequences are present, 7% to 9% being singletons, with the ten largest covering 35% to 45%. Sample: PBMCs, mostly from graft donor cells, taken 360 days after TCRalphabeta/CD19-depleted stem cell transplant. Receptor source: a male patient between 2 and 15 years old who had a stem cell transplant for acute myeloid leukemia, so the T cells may come from the graft donor. CDR3s include the opening cysteine and the closing phenylalanine or tryptophan. A D gene is named only where the DNA matches it firmly. Size is omitted from some rows. Given values are once, few, many or a class for expanded clones.

clone size: many
V gene: TRBV12-3/TRBV12-4
D gene: -
J gene: TRBJ2-2
CDR3 protein: CASSLTGPGELFF
CDR3 DNA: TGTGCCAGCAGTCTAACAGGACCCGGGGAGCTGTTTTTT

clone size: few
V gene: TRBV15
D gene: TRBD1
J gene: TRBJ2-3
CDR3 protein: CATSRDPTGGGTTDTQYF
CDR3 DNA: TGTGCCACCAGCAGGGATCCGACAGGGGGAGGCACCACAGATACGCAGTATTTT

clone size: many
V gene: TRBV20-1
D gene: -
J gene: TRBJ2-3
CDR3 protein: CSARESTGSDTQYF
CDR3 DNA: TGCAGTGCTAGGGAATCAACAGGGTCAGATACGCAGTATTTT

clone size: many
V gene: TRBV12-3/TRBV12-4
D gene: TRBD1
J gene: TRBJ1-5
CDR3 protein: CASSSTGGNQPQHF
CDR3 DNA: TGTGCCAGCAGTTCCACAGGGGGCAATCAGCCCCAGCATTTT

clone size: many
V gene: TRBV20-1
D gene: TRBD1
J gene: TRBJ2-7
CDR3 protein: CSASLDREADEQYF
CDR3 DNA: TGCAGTGCTAGTCTGGACAGGGAAGCCGACGAGCAGTACTTC

clone size: -
V gene: TRBV5-1
D gene: -
J gene: TRBJ1-1
CDR3 protein: CASSPSENTEAFF
CDR3 DNA: TGCGCCAGCAGCCCATCTGAGAACACTGAAGCTTTCTTT

clone size: few
V gene: TRBV29-1
D gene: -
J gene: TRBJ2-5
CDR3 protein: CSVGSTAQETQYF
CDR3 DNA: TGCAGCGTTGGCTCGACAGCCCAAGAGACCCAGTACTTC

clone size: -
V gene: TRBV7-7
D gene: -
J gene: TRBJ2-5
CDR3 protein: CASSLHIKAETQYF
CDR3 DNA: TGTGCTAGCAGCTTGCATATAAAGGCGGAGACCCAGTACTTC

clone size: -
V gene: TRBV20-1
D gene: -
J gene: TRBJ1-4
CDR3 protein: CSALEVATNEKLFF
CDR3 DNA: TGCAGTGCTCTGGAGGTGGCAACTAATGAAAAACTGTTTTTT

clone size: -
V gene: TRBV12-3/TRBV12-4
D gene: -
J gene: TRBJ2-3
CDR3 protein: CASSLVGQGADTQYF
CDR3 DNA: TGTGCCAGCAGTTTAGTGGGCCAGGGCGCAGATACGCAGTATTTT

clone size: -
V gene: TRBV2
D gene: -
J gene: TRBJ2-7
CDR3 protein: CASSPTARVSSYEQYF
CDR3 DNA: TGTGCCAGCAGTCCTACCGCCAGGGTCAGCTCCTACGAGCAGTACTTC

clone size: few
V gene: TRBV5-1
D gene: -
J gene: TRBJ2-2
CDR3 protein: CASSTLPASAANTGELFF
CDR3 DNA: TGCGCCAGCAGCACTCTTCCGGCGAGCGCCGCGAACACCGGGGAGCTGTTTTTT

clone size: -
V gene: TRBV7-2
D gene: -
J gene: TRBJ2-5
CDR3 protein: CASSFQVTQYF
CDR3 DNA: TGTGCCAGCAGCTTCCAAGTGACCCAGTACTTC

clone size: many
V gene: TRBV29-1
D gene: -
J gene: TRBJ1-2
CDR3 protein: CSVARVGYGYTF
CDR3 DNA: TGCAGCGTTGCCCGGGTAGGTTATGGCTACACCTTC

clone size: -
V gene: TRBV12-3/TRBV12-4
D gene: -
J gene: TRBJ1-4
CDR3 protein: CASSSRDGTEKLFF
CDR3 DNA: TGTGCCAGCAGTTCCCGGGACGGGACTGAAAAACTGTTTTTT

clone size: many
V gene: TRBV7-2
D gene: TRBD1
J gene: TRBJ2-3
CDR3 protein: CASSLGDRDTDTQYF
CDR3 DNA: TGTGCCAGCAGCTTAGGGGACAGGGACACAGATACGCAGTATTTT

clone size: once
V gene: TRBV7-2
D gene: TRBD1
J gene: TRBJ2-2
CDR3 protein: CASSGPDRGRGGGLFF
CDR3 DNA: TGTGCCAGCAGCGGGCCAGACAGGGGGCGGGGCGGGGGGCTGTTTTTT